The T cell receptor beta chain under discussion was sequenced for a study of blood T cell repertoires in COVID-19 (TCRdb year 2020). Study-wide context: Collaborator samples came from the United States, Italy and Spain and covered acute and convalescent phases of COVID-19. The prospective study material was composed of cDNA or gDNA derived from T cells, B-cell-depleted T cells, or PBMCs. Subjects who had been exposed to COVID-19, were actively infected with it, or had recovered from it provided the deeply sampled blood TCRbeta repertoires that made up the dataset. The repertoires were made available in a free public database intended to serve as a resource for research on the immune response to SARS-CoV-2. Samples were obtained from the ongoing ImmuneRACE study (first 160 participants) and from about 1,300 subjects provided by 6 global collaborators. The sample metadata nearly always contained a de-identified subject ID, COVID-19 status, age in years and sex. Where available, HLA class I and class II types were taken from metadata supplied by the sample provider and were not determined by assay-based typing. Results the study describes overall, beyond this receptor: How much clinical and demographic metadata was included differed by source and by participant, and the metadata was provided uncurated.

Another Seattle source contributed samples from volunteer blood donors who had recovered from COVID-19. Collaborating institutions collected whole blood in K2EDTA tubes following their own protocols. For TCRbeta analysis, collaborator samples were shipped as frozen whole blood, as isolated PBMCs, or as DNA extracted from either sample type. Only a few counts were recorded for this clone. Its recognized antigen is unknown. Base qualities are not recorded, but no much larger clone differs from it by a single base. From a lookup of the germline V gene, CDR1 and CDR2 are SGHTA and FQGNSA. CDR3 length: 15 amino acids, cysteine to phenylalanine. Kept here is only the CDR3 DNA, which spans 45 bases and is read in frame from base 1. Trimming at the junction amounts to 2 bases on V and 0 bases on J, and the germline ends lie 8 bases apart. TCRbeta CDR3 regions were amplified from genomic DNA using the immunoSEQ Assay, a bias-controlled multiplex PCR. In the source study's methods: Within the assay, amplification of reference gene primers was used to estimate how many nucleated cells each sample contained. Sequence reads were collapsed and filtered to measure the absolute abundance of every unique TCRbeta CDR3 rearrangement. Productive Simpson clonality was computed per sample as the square root of Simpson's diversity index over productive rearrangements. The table was pulled from immuneACCESS by TCRdb, which kept in-frame rearrangements only. Such tables lose some clones; where checked, under half of the loss comes from unresolved V genes, and the rest has no known cause. The V and J calls and clone size were taken over from that table, and D and trimming were inferred from the DNA. The sample data list fewer than 200,000 clones, and 70% to 85% of these were observed just once. The ten largest clones represent about 1.2% of the sample.

This sequence uses TRBV7-2 and TRBJ1-5; the D gene assignment is ambiguous. The receptor was isolated from a man aged 60 to 69 who had recovered from COVID-19. The material sequenced was peripheral blood. The DNA sequence reads TGTGCCAGCAGCTTAATCGGGAATAGCAATCAGCCCCAGCATTTT. This translates into CASSLIGNSNQPQHF.